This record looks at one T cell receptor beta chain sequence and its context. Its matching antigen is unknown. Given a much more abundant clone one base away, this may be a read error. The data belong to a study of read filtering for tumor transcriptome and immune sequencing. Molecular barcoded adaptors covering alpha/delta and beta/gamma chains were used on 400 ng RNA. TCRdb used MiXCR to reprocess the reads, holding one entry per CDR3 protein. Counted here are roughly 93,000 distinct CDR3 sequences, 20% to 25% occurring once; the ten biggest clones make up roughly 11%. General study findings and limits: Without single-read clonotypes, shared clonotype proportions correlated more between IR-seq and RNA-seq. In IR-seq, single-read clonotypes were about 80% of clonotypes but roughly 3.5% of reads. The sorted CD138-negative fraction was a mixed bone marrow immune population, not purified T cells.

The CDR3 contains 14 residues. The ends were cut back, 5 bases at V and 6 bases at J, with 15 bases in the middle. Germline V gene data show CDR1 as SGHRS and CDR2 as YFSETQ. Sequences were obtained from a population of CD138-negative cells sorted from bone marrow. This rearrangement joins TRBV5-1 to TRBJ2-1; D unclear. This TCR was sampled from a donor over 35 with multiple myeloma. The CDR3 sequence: CASSPRRSANEQFF. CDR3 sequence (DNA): TGCGCCAGCAGTCCCCGGCGTTCGGCCAATGAGCAGTTCTTC.